What follows is one T cell receptor beta chain and its context. The antigen remains unidentified. Expressed TCRB transcripts were sequenced, since all the RNA that had been isolated was reverse transcribed. Regulatory, naive and central memory T cell samples averaged around 3.6 million reads. Assay used: immunoSEQ multiplex PCR; TCRdb lists only in-frame clones, some missing. The profile shows 120,000 to 150,000 clones, 6.9% of them singletons. Germline V gene sequence: CDR1 SEHNR, CDR2 FQNEAQ (reference sequence). Trimming cost V 4 bases and J 4 bases, with 9 bases left between them. The CDR3 is 13 residues long. These data come from a study of beta chain features in type 1 diabetes. Findings and caveats of the study: In all four CD4+ subsets, TCRB CDR3 length was significantly, moderately reduced in type 1 diabetes. In type 1 diabetes patients, VDJ junctions had fewer insertions; deletions at these junctions were more frequent.

Researchers reported sorting CD4+ naive, central memory, regulatory and stem cell-like memory cells via CD45RO/CCR7/CD25/CD127/CD95/CD27. This clonotype was sampled from a woman aged 25-40 years in good health. The chain employs TRBV7-9 and TRBJ2-3; D might be TRBD2 (5 bases). Sequenced: central memory CD4+ T cells from blood. In nucleotides, the CDR3 is TGTGCCAGCAGCTCTCGGGGTCCAGATACGCAGTATTTT. Translated, it gives CASSSRGPDTQYF.